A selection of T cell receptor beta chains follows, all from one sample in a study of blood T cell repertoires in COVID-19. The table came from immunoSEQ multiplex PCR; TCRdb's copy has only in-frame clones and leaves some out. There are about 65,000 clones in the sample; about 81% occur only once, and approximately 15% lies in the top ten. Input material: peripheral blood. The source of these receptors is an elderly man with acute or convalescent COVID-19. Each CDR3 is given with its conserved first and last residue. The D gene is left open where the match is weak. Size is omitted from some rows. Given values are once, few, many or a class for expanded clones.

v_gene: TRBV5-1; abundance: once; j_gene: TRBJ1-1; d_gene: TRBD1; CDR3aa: CASSLASGTGVAFF; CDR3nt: TGCGCCAGCAGCTTGGCTTCCGGGACAGGGGTCGCTTTCTTT
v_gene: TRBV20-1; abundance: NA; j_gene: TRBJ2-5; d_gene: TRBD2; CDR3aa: CSASPLAGMGETQYF; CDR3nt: TGCAGTGCTAGTCCCCTAGCGGGGATGGGGGAGACCCAGTACTTC
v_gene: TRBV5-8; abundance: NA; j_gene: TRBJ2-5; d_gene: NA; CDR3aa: CASSPVTWKETQYF; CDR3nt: TGTGCCAGCAGCCCGGTGACATGGAAAGAGACCCAGTACTTC
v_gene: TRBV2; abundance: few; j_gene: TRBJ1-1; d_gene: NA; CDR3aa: CAGTSQGLTEAFF; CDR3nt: TGTGCCGGTACTTCACAGGGCCTGACTGAAGCTTTCTTT
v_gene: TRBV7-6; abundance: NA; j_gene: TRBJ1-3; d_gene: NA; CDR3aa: CASSSSGTSSGNTIYF; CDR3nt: TGTGCCAGCAGCTCCTCCGGGACAAGCTCTGGAAACACCATATATTTT
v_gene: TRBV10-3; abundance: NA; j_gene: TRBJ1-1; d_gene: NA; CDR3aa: CAIRRQASNTEAFF; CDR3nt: TGTGCCATCAGAAGACAGGCCTCAAACACTGAAGCTTTCTTT
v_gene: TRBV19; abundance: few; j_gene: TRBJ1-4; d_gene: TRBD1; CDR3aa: CASSSDGTGNEKLFF; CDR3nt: TGTGCCAGTAGTTCCGACGGGACAGGGAATGAAAAACTGTTTTTT
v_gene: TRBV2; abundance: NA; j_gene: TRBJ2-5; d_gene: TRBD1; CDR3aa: CASRGQPETQYF; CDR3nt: TGTGCCAGCAGGGGACAGCCAGAGACCCAGTACTTC
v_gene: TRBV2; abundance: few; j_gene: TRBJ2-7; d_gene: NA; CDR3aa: CASSVKTQGQYF; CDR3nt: TGTGCCAGCAGTGTGAAGACTCAAGGGCAGTACTTC
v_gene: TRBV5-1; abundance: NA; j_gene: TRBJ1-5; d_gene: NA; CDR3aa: CASSLTGYRNQPQHF; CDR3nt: TGCGCCAGCAGCTTGACAGGGTATCGCAATCAGCCCCAGCATTTT
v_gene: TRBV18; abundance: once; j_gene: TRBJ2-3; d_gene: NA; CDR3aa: CASSPPWAGNTDTQYF; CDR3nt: TGTGCCAGCTCACCACCGTGGGCTGGCAACACAGATACGCAGTATTTT
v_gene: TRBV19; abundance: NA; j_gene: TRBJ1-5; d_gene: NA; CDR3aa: CASSQGMSNQPQHF; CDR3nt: TGTGCCAGTAGTCAGGGAATGAGCAATCAGCCCCAGCATTTT
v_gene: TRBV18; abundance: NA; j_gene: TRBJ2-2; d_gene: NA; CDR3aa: CASSPRGGRNTGELFF; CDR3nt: TGTGCCAGCTCACCCCGCGGGGGCAGGAACACCGGGGAGCTGTTTTTT
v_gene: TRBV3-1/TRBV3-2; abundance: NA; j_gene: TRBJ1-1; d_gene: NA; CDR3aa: CASSQGLGGRFEAFF; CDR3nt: TGTGCCAGCAGCCAAGGCCTGGGGGGACGTTTTGAAGCTTTCTTT